The clone carrying this T cell receptor beta chain was observed many times. This sample was taken from a study of early T cells in non-severe SARS-CoV-2 infection. TCRdb reprocessed the 5' RACE reads with MiXCR, giving one entry per CDR3 protein. Of approximately 27,000 distinct CDR3 sequences listed, roughly 6% are singletons. Germline V gene data show CDR1 as MNHNS and CDR2 as SASEGT. Trimming took 0 bases from V and 2 from J; bases not matched to a gene: 3. The CDR3 runs 15 residues. The receptor was isolated from an adult who was a healthcare worker with PCR-confirmed SARS-CoV-2 infection or an uninfected control (not recorded which). The sample was whole blood. The chain combines TRBV6-1 with TRBJ1-2, with 7 bases lining up with TRBD1. CDR3 coding DNA: TGTGCCAGCAGTGAAGCTGCCAGGGGGAACTATGGCTACACCTTC. It translates to CASSEAARGNYGYTF.